The rows below give T cell receptor beta chains drawn from one sample of a study of T cells expressing NK-cell markers. From its re-call of the 5' RACE reads, TCRdb lists each CDR3 protein once, without DNA. The table for this sample gives about 260,000 distinct CDR3 sequences. What was sequenced was blood T cells: a sorted CD56 or NKG2C T cell subset, CD4+ or CD8+ T cells, or bulk PBMC T cells (not recorded which). These receptors all come from a woman aged 18 to 75 in good health. Each CDR3 is given with its conserved first and last residue.

V,J,CDR3
TRBV29-1,TRBJ1-1,CSVSTGGTEAFF
TRBV6-6,TRBJ2-2,CATRGDGELFF
TRBV5-1,TRBJ2-3,CASSIRTGMRDTQYF
TRBV25-1,TRBJ1-4,CASSECGQGAATNEKLFF
TRBV6-2/TRBV6-3,TRBJ1-1,CASSYAPGSVNTEAFF
TRBV20-1,TRBJ1-5,CSAYLRDQPQHF
TRBV20-1,TRBJ2-7,CSARRRGTTIYEQYF
TRBV4-3,TRBJ1-1,CASSARMNTEAFF
TRBV12-3/TRBV12-4,TRBJ2-1,CASSLMGGAPLNEQFF
TRBV2,TRBJ1-5,CASSAVGGKLSNQPQHF
TRBV6-5,TRBJ2-1,CASSYGREQFF
TRBV6-5,TRBJ2-5,CASSYSGGGLETQYF
TRBV6-1,TRBJ1-1,CALRGGVDTEAFF
TRBV4-3,TRBJ2-3,CASSQRADRGEDTQYF
TRBV7-2,TRBJ2-7,CASSPLYEQYF
TRBV6-1,TRBJ2-2,CASSDGGLQGGELFF
TRBV6-1,TRBJ1-2,CASTRGQGYGYTF
TRBV15,TRBJ1-2,CATSGMQGALRGYTF
TRBV6-1,TRBJ2-4,CASRMDLGDIQYF
TRBV5-1,TRBJ2-1,CASSSTSGRAINEQFF
TRBV6-2/TRBV6-3,TRBJ2-1,CASSSPGTGKNNEQFF
TRBV2,TRBJ2-1,CASSSNRDRPHGGFF
TRBV20-1,TRBJ1-4,CSARDSGGGQGEKLFF
TRBV2,TRBJ1-5,CASSGTVLFSNQPQHF
TRBV20-1,TRBJ2-3,CSARDSGVGTDTQYF
TRBV5-1,TRBJ1-4,CASSGNTATNEKLFF
TRBV15,TRBJ2-5,CATSSRGGLAVETQYF
TRBV20-1,TRBJ1-6,CSAREAGKHYNSPLHF
TRBV5-4,TRBJ2-3,CASSPEVSTDTQYF
TRBV12-3/TRBV12-4,TRBJ2-3,CASSLAGVTDTQYF
TRBV5-1,TRBJ2-4,CASSLEADIQYF
TRBV6-1,TRBJ1-1,CASSVGQGGNTEAFF
TRBV4-3,TRBJ2-2,CASSQGGKTNTGELFF
TRBV20-1,TRBJ2-2,CSARISGVNTGELFF
TRBV27,TRBJ2-1,CASSPQGLAGLYNEQFF
TRBV5-1,TRBJ1-2,CASSLEDRGDGYTF
TRBV11-2,TRBJ2-5,CASSAQGISLGSGIETQYF
TRBV5-1,TRBJ2-2,CASNSGPSTGELFF
TRBV21-1,TRBJ1-5,CASSRRLVSNQPQHF
TRBV30,TRBJ1-5,CAWSWERDQPQHF
TRBV20-1,TRBJ2-3,CSARGTGRPDTQYF
TRBV6-2/TRBV6-3,TRBJ2-1,CASSSRGGSSYNEQFF
TRBV25-1,TRBJ2-2,CASSDYGKHTGELFF
TRBV6-1,TRBJ1-4,CASKDGQTNEKLFF